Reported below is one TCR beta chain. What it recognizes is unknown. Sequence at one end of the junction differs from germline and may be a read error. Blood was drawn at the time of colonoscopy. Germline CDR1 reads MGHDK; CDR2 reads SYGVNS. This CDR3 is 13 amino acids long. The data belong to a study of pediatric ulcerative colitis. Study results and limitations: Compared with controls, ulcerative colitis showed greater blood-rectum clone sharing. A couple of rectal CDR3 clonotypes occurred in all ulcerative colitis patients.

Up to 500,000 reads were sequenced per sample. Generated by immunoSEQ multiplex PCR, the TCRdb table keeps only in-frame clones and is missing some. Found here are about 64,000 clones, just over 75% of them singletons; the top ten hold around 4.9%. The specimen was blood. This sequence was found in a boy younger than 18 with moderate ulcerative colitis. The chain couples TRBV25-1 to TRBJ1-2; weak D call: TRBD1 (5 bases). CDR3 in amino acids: CASSDGQGFEGSF. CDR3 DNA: TGTGCCAGCAGTGATGGTCAGGGTTTCGAAGGGAGCTTC.